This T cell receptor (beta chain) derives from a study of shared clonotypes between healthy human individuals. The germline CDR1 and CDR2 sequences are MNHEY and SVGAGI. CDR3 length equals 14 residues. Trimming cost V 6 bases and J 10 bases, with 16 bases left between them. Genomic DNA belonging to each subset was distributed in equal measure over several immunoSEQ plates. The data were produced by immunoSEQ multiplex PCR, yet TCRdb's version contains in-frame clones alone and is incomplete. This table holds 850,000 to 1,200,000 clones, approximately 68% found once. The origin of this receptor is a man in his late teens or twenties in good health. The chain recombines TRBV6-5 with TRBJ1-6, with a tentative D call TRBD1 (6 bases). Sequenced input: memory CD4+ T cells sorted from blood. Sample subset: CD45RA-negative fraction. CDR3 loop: CASSRTGLGSPLHF. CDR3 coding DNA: TGTGCCAGCAGCAGAACAGGGTTAGGCTCACCCCTCCACTTT.